This T cell receptor beta chain is drawn from a study of T cells in Graves' hyperthyroidism and ophthalmopathy. On the study more broadly: Peripheral blood collection took place at initial diagnosis, before any treatment. Findings and caveats of the study: Ophthalmopathy prediction by the model preceded onset by a median approximately six months.

Disease duration under 2 months; hyperthyroidism patients were aged 18 to 65. An approximately 10 ml volume of fresh peripheral blood provided the PBMCs. This clonotype occurred a few times. Its antigen is currently unknown. This CDR3 is 15 amino acids long. V was shortened by 2 bases and J by 3 bases, with 14 bases between the two germline ends. Germline CDR1 SNHLY, CDR2 FYNNEI. From RNA transcripts, TCR beta CDR3 regions were amplified. A first-round RT-PCR of the TCR CDR3 used the HTBI primer set. From the multiplex PCR reads, TCRdb called clonotypes with MiXCR, one entry per CDR3 protein. The sample shows under 650,000 distinct CDR3 sequences, around 16% of them seen only once.

Sequenced sample: blood. The chain is built from TRBV2 and TRBJ2-7; the D is unclear. This TCR derives from a woman in her 30s with Graves' hyperthyroidism. In DNA form, the CDR3 reads TGTGCCAGCAGTGAACGGATCGGTAGCTTCTACGAGCAGTACTTC. As protein: CASSERIGSFYEQYF. The full variable domain, rest sourced from reference TRBV2 and TRBJ2-7, is EPEVTQTPSHQVTQMGQEVILRCVPISNHLYFYWYRQILGQKVEFLVSFYNNEISEKSEIFDDQFSVERPDGSNFTLKIRSTKLEDSAMYFCASSERIGSFYEQYFGPGTRLTVT.